This T cell receptor (beta chain) stems from a study of T cells in tuberculosis. At the level of the study: In South Africa, adults with active tuberculosis were compared with IGRA-negative and latently infected IGRA-positive adolescents.

A note on this clone: The antigen is not known.

The germline V gene has CDR1 SGHRS and CDR2 YFSETQ. CDR3 length: 15 amino acids. The V and J ends lost 5 bases and 5 bases respectively, with 16 bases between them. Assay: immunoSEQ multiplex PCR; the TCRdb copy retains only in-frame clones and omits some. The sample has fewer than 35,000 clones; roughly 95% are singletons. Findings of the study overall: Selection depended on which cryopreserved specimens were available. The TCR-beta difference was not significant; alpha differences partly reflected length. Active tuberculosis alpha repertoires lay closer to GMM-specific TCRs than controls'.

The specimen sequenced was PBMCs. The V and J genes are TRBV5-1 and TRBJ2-2; D possibly corresponds to TRBD1 (6 bases). The TCR comes from a donor aged 10-30 years with latent tuberculosis or without tuberculosis infection. CDR3 sequence reads: CASSRSRGVTGELFF. CDR3 coding DNA: TGCGCCAGCAGTCGTTCCAGGGGCGTGACCGGGGAGCTGTTTTTT.